Sequencing of this T cell receptor (beta chain) was carried out in a study of blood T cell repertoires in COVID-19. Original processing notes: Researchers report that nucleated cell counts were estimated from reference gene primer amplification. Generated by immunoSEQ multiplex PCR, the TCRdb table keeps only in-frame clones and is missing some. V and J calls and clone size are given by that table; D and trimming were obtained from the DNA. Of about 300,000 clones listed, roughly nine tenths are singletons. The CDR3 spans 16 residues. Germline CDR1 is MRHNA and CDR2 is SNTAGT. V lost 8 bases and J 2 bases, leaving 21 bases between the germline ends.

The source is a woman between 25 and 40 years old who had recovered from COVID-19. Input material: PBMCs or T cells enriched from blood (not recorded which). The rearrangement links TRBV6-4 to TRBJ1-2, with D possibly being TRBD1 (6 bases). CDR3 amino acids: CASPRLRDTSNYGYTF. The CDR3 DNA follows: TGTGCCAGCCCACGGTTGAGGGACACTTCAAACTATGGCTACACCTTC.